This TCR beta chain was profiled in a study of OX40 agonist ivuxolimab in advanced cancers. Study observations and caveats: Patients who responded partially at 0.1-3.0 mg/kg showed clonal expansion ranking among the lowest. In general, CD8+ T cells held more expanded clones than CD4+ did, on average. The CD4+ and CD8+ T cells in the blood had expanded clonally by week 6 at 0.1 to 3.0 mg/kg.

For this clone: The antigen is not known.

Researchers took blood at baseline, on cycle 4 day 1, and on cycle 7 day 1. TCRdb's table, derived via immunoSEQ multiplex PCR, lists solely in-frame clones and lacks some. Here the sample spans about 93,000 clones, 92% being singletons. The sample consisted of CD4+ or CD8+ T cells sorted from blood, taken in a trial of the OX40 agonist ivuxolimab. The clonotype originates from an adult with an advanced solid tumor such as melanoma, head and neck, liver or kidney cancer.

CDR3 residues: CASSPQGDTQYF. CDR3 bases: TGTGCCAGCAGCCCCCAGGGGGATACGCAGTATTTT. The chain has TRBV7-3 and TRBJ2-3; TRBD1 might be the D (6 bases). The CDR3 is made up of 12 amino acids. Germline V gene lookup returns CDR1 SGHTA and CDR2 FQGTGA. The V and J ends lost 5 bases and 6 bases respectively, with 9 bases between them.